This TCR beta chain appears in the sequencing data of a study of T cell responses to AZD1222 COVID-19 vaccine. The germline CDR1 and CDR2 sequences are MNHEY and SVGAGI. The CDR3 is made up of 14 amino acids. The V and J ends lost 5 bases and 0 bases respectively, with 8 bases between them. Note on this clone: Its antigen is not identified.

Generated by immunoSEQ multiplex PCR, the TCRdb table keeps only in-frame clones and is missing some. The sample consists of about 140,000 clones, around 93% of them appearing once. Investigators merged groups given second doses at roughly 4 or roughly 12 weeks. The study, taken as a whole, reports: Donors were largely white British and mainly female; clonal diversity was possibly underestimated. Repertoires were collected only later (after the peak T cell response had occurred). Once two AZD1222 doses were given, Spike-specific TCR breadth and depth went up.

This receptor was obtained from an adult who received the AZD1222 COVID-19 vaccine. The sample consisted of peripheral blood, taken 28 days after the second AZD1222 dose. V gene TRBV6-5 combines with J gene TRBJ2-1; the D is unclear. CDR3 DNA: TGTGCCAGCAGTCTTTCGAGCTCCTACAATGAGCAGTTCTTC. Encoded protein: CASSLSSSYNEQFF.